The clone carrying this TCR beta chain came up a few times. This entry is derived from a study of patients and donors after allogeneic stem cell transplantation. From the RT-PCR reads, TCRdb called clonotypes with MiXCR, one entry per CDR3 protein. The sample carries about 960,000 distinct CDR3 sequences, 15% to 20% recorded once. The CDR3 totals 15 residues. V lost 1 base and J lost 0, with 7 bases in between. Per the germline V gene, CDR1 is LGHDT and CDR2 is YNNKEL (reference sequence). The V gene is TRBV3-1, the J gene TRBJ2-1, with D tentatively TRBD2 (5 bases). The sequence derives from a human donor who was either an allogeneic HSCT recipient or a stem cell or donor lymphocyte infusion donor (not recorded which). It is not recorded whose cells these are; they may come from a transplant donor. The sample consisted of blood, either unsorted or a sorted T cell fraction (not recorded which). The CDR3 loop reads CASSQGELSYNEQFF. In DNA, the CDR3 is TGTGCCAGCAGCCAAGGGGAGCTCTCCTACAATGAGCAGTTCTTC.